This is a list of T cell receptor beta chains from one sample in a study of spatial heterogeneity in lung cancer. TCRdb re-analysed the 5' RACE reads in MiXCR, keeping a single row per CDR3 protein. This sample carries approximately 100,000 distinct CDR3 sequences, approximately 20% of them seen once, and the ten largest clones take 21%. Sequencing was performed on PBMCs, taken at follow-up. Receptors were obtained from a male donor with early-stage non-small cell lung cancer. The CDR3 runs from the conserved cysteine through the conserved F or W. Each record gives: D gene, J gene, clone size, V gene, CDR3 protein, CDR3 DNA. D genes are given only for firm matches. Rows may omit the clone size; those that give it use once, few, many or a size class.

D: TRBD1
J: TRBJ1-1
size: few
V: TRBV10-1
CDR3: CASRTGDGEAFF
DNA: TGCGCCAGCAGGACAGGGGATGGTGAAGCTTTCTTT

D: -
J: TRBJ2-5
size: -
V: TRBV30
CDR3: CAWSPGRSGKTQYF
DNA: TGTGCCTGGAGCCCGGGACGTTCCGGGAAGACCCAGTACTTC

D: -
J: TRBJ2-7
size: many
V: TRBV7-8
CDR3: CASSLGGGVGEQYF
DNA: TGTGCCAGCAGCTTAGGAGGTGGCGTCGGGGAGCAGTACTTC

D: TRBD2
J: TRBJ2-1
size: -
V: TRBV24-1
CDR3: CATSDPAGSSYNEQFF
DNA: TGTGCCACCAGTGATCCAGCGGGGAGCTCCTACAATGAGCAGTTCTTC

D: -
J: TRBJ2-7
size: many
V: TRBV7-9
CDR3: CASSSAYEQYF
DNA: TGTGCCAGCAGCTCAGCCTACGAGCAGTACTTC

D: -
J: TRBJ2-1
size: few
V: TRBV19
CDR3: CASSGGRRNEQFF
DNA: TGTGCCAGTAGCGGGGGGCGGAGGAATGAGCAGTTCTTC

D: TRBD2
J: TRBJ2-2
size: -
V: TRBV12-3/TRBV12-4
CDR3: CASSLILAEPVGELFF
DNA: TGTGCCAGCAGTTTAATCCTAGCGGAGCCCGTTGGGGAGCTGTTTTTT

D: -
J: TRBJ2-3
size: -
V: TRBV20-1
CDR3: CSARSGSTDTQYF
DNA: TGCAGTGCTAGAAGCGGGAGCACAGATACGCAGTATTTT

D: TRBD2
J: TRBJ2-5
size: medium-sized
V: TRBV7-2
CDR3: CASSLAAGGPAETQYF
DNA: TGTGCCAGCAGCTTAGCTGCGGGAGGGCCGGCTGAGACCCAGTACTTC

D: -
J: TRBJ2-3
size: -
V: TRBV7-2
CDR3: CASSSTGGSGTDTQYF
DNA: TGTGCCAGCAGCTCTACTGGCGGTTCAGGCACAGATACGCAGTATTTT

D: -
J: TRBJ2-6
size: many
V: TRBV5-5
CDR3: CASSLDAGIGANVLTF
DNA: TGTGCCAGCAGCTTGGATGCAGGGATTGGGGCCAACGTCCTGACTTTC

D: -
J: TRBJ2-2
size: few
V: TRBV5-4
CDR3: CASSLPRANTGELFF
DNA: TGTGCCAGCAGCTTGCCCAGAGCGAACACCGGGGAGCTGTTTTTT

D: -
J: TRBJ1-5
size: -
V: TRBV20-1
CDR3: CSAKINSNQPQHF
DNA: TGCAGTGCTAAAATCAATAGCAATCAGCCCCAGCATTTT

D: -
J: TRBJ1-5
size: -
V: TRBV20-1
CDR3: CSAQKRAGMDQPQHF
DNA: TGCAGTGCCCAAAAGAGGGCAGGGATGGACCAGCCCCAGCATTTT

D: -
J: TRBJ1-4
size: few
V: TRBV5-1
CDR3: CASSLDGQVEKLFF
DNA: TGCGCCAGCAGCCTGGACGGGCAGGTTGAAAAACTGTTTTTT

D: -
J: TRBJ1-6
size: few
V: TRBV6-5
CDR3: CASSSDYNSPLHF
DNA: TGTGCCAGCAGTTCCGATTATAATTCACCCCTCCACTTT

D: -
J: TRBJ2-2
size: -
V: TRBV6-1
CDR3: CASTLQGFTGELFF
DNA: TGTGCCAGCACCCTACAGGGATTCACCGGGGAGCTGTTTTTT

D: -
J: TRBJ1-4
size: few
V: TRBV6-6
CDR3: CALQVGSGEKLFF
DNA: TGTGCCCTCCAAGTCGGGTCCGGGGAAAAACTGTTTTTT

D: -
J: TRBJ2-1
size: -
V: TRBV2
CDR3: CASKRGPSYNEQFF
DNA: TGTGCCAGCAAGAGGGGACCATCCTACAATGAGCAGTTCTTC

D: -
J: TRBJ2-3
size: -
V: TRBV12-3/TRBV12-4
CDR3: CASSKGGSSDTQYF
DNA: TGTGCCAGCAGTAAGGGAGGTAGTTCAGATACGCAGTATTTT

D: -
J: TRBJ1-5
size: -
V: TRBV29-1
CDR3: CSVEDGSNQPQHF
DNA: TGCAGCGTTGAAGACGGTAGCAATCAGCCCCAGCATTTT

D: -
J: TRBJ2-7
size: -
V: TRBV7-2
CDR3: CASSLVSYEQYF
DNA: TGTGCCAGCAGCTTAGTATCCTACGAGCAGTACTTC

D: -
J: TRBJ1-2
size: -
V: TRBV5-6
CDR3: CASRSALVDYGYTF
DNA: TGTGCCAGCAGGTCAGCGTTAGTTGACTATGGCTACACCTTC

D: -
J: TRBJ2-3
size: many
V: TRBV24-1
CDR3: CATSDDGQMGRDTQYF
DNA: TGTGCCACCAGTGATGATGGACAGATGGGCCGAGATACGCAGTATTTT

D: -
J: TRBJ1-1
size: many
V: TRBV20-1
CDR3: CSASRKLSTEAFF
DNA: TGCAGTGCTAGTAGGAAGTTAAGCACTGAAGCTTTCTTT

D: -
J: TRBJ1-1
size: many
V: TRBV6-5
CDR3: CASSYGRNTEAFF
DNA: TGTGCCAGCAGTTACGGGAGGAACACTGAAGCTTTCTTT

D: TRBD1
J: TRBJ1-1
size: few
V: TRBV9
CDR3: CASSGRQGNTEAFF
DNA: TGTGCCAGCAGCGGACGACAGGGGAACACTGAAGCTTTCTTT

D: TRBD1
J: TRBJ1-2
size: few
V: TRBV7-9
CDR3: CASSLAGGVYYGYTF
DNA: TGTGCCAGCAGCTTAGCAGGGGGCGTTTACTATGGCTACACCTTC

D: TRBD1
J: TRBJ1-2
size: -
V: TRBV10-3
CDR3: CAISGGQGRSGNYGYTF
DNA: TGTGCCATCAGTGGAGGACAGGGGCGATCTGGTAACTATGGCTACACCTTC

D: -
J: TRBJ2-7
size: -
V: TRBV15
CDR3: CATSGAVQTYEQYF
DNA: TGTGCCACCAGCGGGGCGGTTCAAACCTACGAGCAGTACTTC

D: -
J: TRBJ2-2
size: -
V: TRBV2
CDR3: CASSPRLNTGELFF
DNA: TGTGCCAGCAGTCCAAGACTGAACACCGGGGAGCTGTTTTTT

D: -
J: TRBJ1-3
size: -
V: TRBV18
CDR3: CASSPGATGNTIYF
DNA: TGTGCCAGCTCACCGGGAGCAACTGGAAACACCATATATTTT

D: TRBD1
J: TRBJ1-6
size: few
V: TRBV27
CDR3: CASSTGVSPLHF
DNA: TGTGCCAGCAGCACAGGGGTTTCACCCCTCCACTTT

D: -
J: TRBJ2-1
size: -
V: TRBV7-9
CDR3: CASRLYNEQFF
DNA: TGTGCCAGCAGACTTTACAATGAGCAGTTCTTC

D: -
J: TRBJ1-1
size: -
V: TRBV6-2/TRBV6-3
CDR3: CANRNFGVNTEAFF
DNA: TGTGCCAACAGAAACTTTGGGGTGAACACTGAAGCTTTCTTT

D: -
J: TRBJ2-2
size: -
V: TRBV27
CDR3: CASSFQQGNTGELFF
DNA: TGTGCCAGCAGTTTTCAACAGGGCAACACCGGGGAGCTGTTTTTT

D: TRBD1
J: TRBJ1-2
size: -
V: TRBV10-3
CDR3: CAISEGQDYGYTF
DNA: TGTGCCATCAGTGAAGGACAGGACTATGGCTACACCTTC

D: -
J: TRBJ2-5
size: few
V: TRBV5-4
CDR3: CASSLEKETQYF
DNA: TGTGCCAGCAGCTTGGAAAAAGAGACCCAGTACTTC

D: -
J: TRBJ2-7
size: -
V: TRBV28
CDR3: CASSRGPTYEQYF
DNA: TGTGCCAGCAGTCGGGGGCCCACCTACGAGCAGTACTTC

D: TRBD2
J: TRBJ2-5
size: -
V: TRBV4-3
CDR3: CASSQNSGRGLAGRRETQYF
DNA: TGCGCCAGCAGCCAAAATTCAGGGCGCGGACTAGCGGGTCGCCGGGAGACCCAGTACTTC

D: -
J: TRBJ1-2
size: few
V: TRBV21-1
CDR3: CASSKAWQFIGYTF
DNA: TGTGCCAGCAGCAAAGCGTGGCAGTTCATAGGCTACACCTTC

D: -
J: TRBJ1-4
size: -
V: TRBV7-7
CDR3: CASSPSPASNEKLFF
DNA: TGTGCCAGCAGCCCATCGCCGGCGAGTAATGAAAAACTGTTTTTT

D: -
J: TRBJ1-2
size: many
V: TRBV6-5
CDR3: CASSYAEGYGYTF
DNA: TGTGCCAGCAGTTACGCAGAAGGCTATGGCTACACCTTC

D: -
J: TRBJ1-1
size: -
V: TRBV7-3
CDR3: CARSLGGMNTEAFF
DNA: TGTGCCAGAAGCTTAGGTGGCATGAACACTGAAGCTTTCTTT

D: TRBD1
J: TRBJ1-5
size: many
V: TRBV6-6
CDR3: CASISKQGNSNQPQHF
DNA: TGTGCCAGCATTTCAAAACAGGGGAATAGCAATCAGCCCCAGCATTTT

D: TRBD1
J: TRBJ1-1
size: -
V: TRBV6-5
CDR3: CASSSDRGRGEDTEAFF
DNA: TGTGCCAGCAGTTCAGACAGGGGGCGCGGTGAGGACACTGAAGCTTTCTTT

D: -
J: TRBJ2-3
size: -
V: TRBV4-2
CDR3: CASSESPPDTQYF
DNA: TGTGCCAGCAGCGAATCCCCCCCAGATACGCAGTATTTT

D: -
J: TRBJ2-1
size: few
V: TRBV10-3
CDR3: CAISELASDEQFF
DNA: TGTGCCATCAGTGAGCTTGCTAGCGATGAGCAGTTCTTC

D: -
J: TRBJ2-3
size: -
V: TRBV24-1
CDR3: CATSDYRADSTDTQYF
DNA: TGTGCCACCAGTGATTACAGGGCAGACAGTACAGATACGCAGTATTTT

D: -
J: TRBJ2-3
size: -
V: TRBV5-1
CDR3: CASSLVSRAVFTESSTDTQYF
DNA: TGCGCCAGCAGCTTGGTTTCGAGAGCTGTGTTCACAGAAAGTAGCACAGATACGCAGTATTTT

D: TRBD2
J: TRBJ2-1
size: many
V: TRBV7-6
CDR3: CASSRSGTSTYNEQFF
DNA: TGTGCCAGCAGTCGGAGTGGGACTAGCACCTACAATGAGCAGTTCTTC

D: -
J: TRBJ2-3
size: few
V: TRBV12-3/TRBV12-4
CDR3: CASRPQTTDTQYF
DNA: TGTGCCAGCAGGCCTCAGACCACAGATACGCAGTATTTT

D: -
J: TRBJ2-3
size: few
V: TRBV12-3/TRBV12-4
CDR3: CASSQPPPDTQYF
DNA: TGTGCCAGCAGCCAACCGCCCCCAGATACGCAGTATTTT

D: TRBD2
J: TRBJ2-2
size: few
V: TRBV29-1
CDR3: CSASLADRVTGELFF
DNA: TGCAGCGCCTCACTAGCGGATAGGGTCACCGGGGAGCTGTTTTTT